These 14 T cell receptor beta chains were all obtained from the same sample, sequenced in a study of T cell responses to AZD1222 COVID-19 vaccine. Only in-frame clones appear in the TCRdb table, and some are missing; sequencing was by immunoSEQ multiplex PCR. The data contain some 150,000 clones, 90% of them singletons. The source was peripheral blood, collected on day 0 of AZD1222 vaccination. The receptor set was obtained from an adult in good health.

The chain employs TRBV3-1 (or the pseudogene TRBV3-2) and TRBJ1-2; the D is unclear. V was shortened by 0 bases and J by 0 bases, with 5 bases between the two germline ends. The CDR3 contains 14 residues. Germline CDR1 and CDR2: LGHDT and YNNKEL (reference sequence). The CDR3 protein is CASSQDAANYGYTF. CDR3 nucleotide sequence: TGTGCCAGCAGCCAAGACGCAGCTAACTATGGCTACACCTTC.

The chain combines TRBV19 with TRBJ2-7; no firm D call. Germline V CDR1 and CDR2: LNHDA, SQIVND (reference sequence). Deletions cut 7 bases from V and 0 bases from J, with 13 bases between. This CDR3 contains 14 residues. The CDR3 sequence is CASTRKTGSYEQYF. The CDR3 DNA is TGTGCCAGTACCCGGAAGACGGGCTCCTACGAGCAGTACTTC.

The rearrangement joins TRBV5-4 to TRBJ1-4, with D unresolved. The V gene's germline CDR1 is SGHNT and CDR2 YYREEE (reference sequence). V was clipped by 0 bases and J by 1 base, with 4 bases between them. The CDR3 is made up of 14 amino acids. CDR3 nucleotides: TGTGCCAGCAGCTTGGGGGGAACTAATGAAAAACTGTTTTTT. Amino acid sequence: CASSLGGTNEKLFF.

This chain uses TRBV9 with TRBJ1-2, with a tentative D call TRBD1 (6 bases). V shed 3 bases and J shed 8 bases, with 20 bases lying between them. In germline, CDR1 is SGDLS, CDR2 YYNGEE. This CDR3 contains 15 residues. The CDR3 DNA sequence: TGTGCCAGCAGCGCTCGTAGGACAGACCCCGGGGGCTACACCTTC. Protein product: CASSARRTDPGGYTF. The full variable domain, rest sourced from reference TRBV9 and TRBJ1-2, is DSGVTQTPKHLITATGQRVTLRCSPRSGDLSVYWYQQSLDQGLQFLIQYYNGEERAKGNILERFSAQQFPDLHSELNLSSLELGDSALYFCASSARRTDPGGYTFGSGTRLTVV.

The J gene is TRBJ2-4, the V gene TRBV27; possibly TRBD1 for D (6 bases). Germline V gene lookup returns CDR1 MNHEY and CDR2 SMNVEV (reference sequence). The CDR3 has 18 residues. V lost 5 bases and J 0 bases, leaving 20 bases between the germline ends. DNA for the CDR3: TGTGCCAGCAGTCCCCGCCCGGGACACCTTCTAGCCAAAAACATTCAGTACTTC. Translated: CASSPRPGHLLAKNIQYF.

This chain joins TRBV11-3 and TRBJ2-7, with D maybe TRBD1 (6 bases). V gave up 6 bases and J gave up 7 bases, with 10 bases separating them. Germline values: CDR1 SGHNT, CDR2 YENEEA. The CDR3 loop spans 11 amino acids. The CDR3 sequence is CASRNRGEQYF. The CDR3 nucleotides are TGTGCCAGCAGGAATAGGGGGGAGCAGTACTTC.

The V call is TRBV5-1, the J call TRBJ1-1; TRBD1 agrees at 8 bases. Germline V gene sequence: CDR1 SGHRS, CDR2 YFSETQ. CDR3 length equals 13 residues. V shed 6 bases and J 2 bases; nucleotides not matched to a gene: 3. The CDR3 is CASNDRGNTEAFF. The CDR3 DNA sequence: TGCGCCAGCAACGACAGGGGTAACACTGAAGCTTTCTTT.

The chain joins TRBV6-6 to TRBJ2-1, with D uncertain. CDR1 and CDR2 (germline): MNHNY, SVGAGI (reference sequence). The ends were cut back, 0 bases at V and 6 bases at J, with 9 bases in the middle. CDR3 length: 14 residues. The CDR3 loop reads CASSYSGSTNEQFF. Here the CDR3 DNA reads TGTGCCAGCAGTTACTCGGGCAGTACCAATGAGCAGTTCTTC.

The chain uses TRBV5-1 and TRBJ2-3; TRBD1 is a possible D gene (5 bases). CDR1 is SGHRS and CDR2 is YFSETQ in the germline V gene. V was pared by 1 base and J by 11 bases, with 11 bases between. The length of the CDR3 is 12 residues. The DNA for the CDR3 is TGCGCCAGCAGCTTGTCGTCAGGGCGGCAGTATTTT. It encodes CASSLSSGRQYF.

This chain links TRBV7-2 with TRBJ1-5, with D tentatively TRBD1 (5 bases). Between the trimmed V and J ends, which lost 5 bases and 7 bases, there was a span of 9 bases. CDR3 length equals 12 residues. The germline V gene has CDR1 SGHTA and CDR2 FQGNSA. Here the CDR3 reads CASSETEQPQHF. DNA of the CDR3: TGTGCCAGCAGCGAGACAGAACAGCCCCAGCATTTT.

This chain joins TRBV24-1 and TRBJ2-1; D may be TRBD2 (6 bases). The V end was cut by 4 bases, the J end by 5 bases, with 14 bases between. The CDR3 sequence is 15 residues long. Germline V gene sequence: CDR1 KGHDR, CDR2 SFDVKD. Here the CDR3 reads CATSDPRGGDNEQFF. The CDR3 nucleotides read TGTGCCACCAGTGACCCGAGGGGAGGAGACAATGAGCAGTTCTTC.

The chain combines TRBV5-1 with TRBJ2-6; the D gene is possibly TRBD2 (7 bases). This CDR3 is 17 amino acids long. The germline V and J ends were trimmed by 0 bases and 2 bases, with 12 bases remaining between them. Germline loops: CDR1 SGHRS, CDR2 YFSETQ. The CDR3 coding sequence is TGCGCCAGCAGCTTGGCCGCGGGGGCAGCTGGGGCCAACGTCCTGACTTTC. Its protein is CASSLAAGAAGANVLTF.

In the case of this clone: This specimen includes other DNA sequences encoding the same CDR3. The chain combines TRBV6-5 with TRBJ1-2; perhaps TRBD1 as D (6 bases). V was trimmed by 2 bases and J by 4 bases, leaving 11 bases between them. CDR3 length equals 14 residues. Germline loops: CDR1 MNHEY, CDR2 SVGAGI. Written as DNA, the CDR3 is TGTGCCAGCAGTTACGGGGGCCAACCCTATGGCTACACCTTC. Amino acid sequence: CASSYGGQPYGYTF.

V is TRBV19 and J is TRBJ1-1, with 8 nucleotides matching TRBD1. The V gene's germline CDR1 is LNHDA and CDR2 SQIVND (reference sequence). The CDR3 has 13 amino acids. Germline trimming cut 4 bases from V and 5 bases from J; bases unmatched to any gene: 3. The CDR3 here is CASSTQGATEAFF. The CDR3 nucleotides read TGTGCCAGTAGTACTCAGGGGGCTACTGAAGCTTTCTTT.